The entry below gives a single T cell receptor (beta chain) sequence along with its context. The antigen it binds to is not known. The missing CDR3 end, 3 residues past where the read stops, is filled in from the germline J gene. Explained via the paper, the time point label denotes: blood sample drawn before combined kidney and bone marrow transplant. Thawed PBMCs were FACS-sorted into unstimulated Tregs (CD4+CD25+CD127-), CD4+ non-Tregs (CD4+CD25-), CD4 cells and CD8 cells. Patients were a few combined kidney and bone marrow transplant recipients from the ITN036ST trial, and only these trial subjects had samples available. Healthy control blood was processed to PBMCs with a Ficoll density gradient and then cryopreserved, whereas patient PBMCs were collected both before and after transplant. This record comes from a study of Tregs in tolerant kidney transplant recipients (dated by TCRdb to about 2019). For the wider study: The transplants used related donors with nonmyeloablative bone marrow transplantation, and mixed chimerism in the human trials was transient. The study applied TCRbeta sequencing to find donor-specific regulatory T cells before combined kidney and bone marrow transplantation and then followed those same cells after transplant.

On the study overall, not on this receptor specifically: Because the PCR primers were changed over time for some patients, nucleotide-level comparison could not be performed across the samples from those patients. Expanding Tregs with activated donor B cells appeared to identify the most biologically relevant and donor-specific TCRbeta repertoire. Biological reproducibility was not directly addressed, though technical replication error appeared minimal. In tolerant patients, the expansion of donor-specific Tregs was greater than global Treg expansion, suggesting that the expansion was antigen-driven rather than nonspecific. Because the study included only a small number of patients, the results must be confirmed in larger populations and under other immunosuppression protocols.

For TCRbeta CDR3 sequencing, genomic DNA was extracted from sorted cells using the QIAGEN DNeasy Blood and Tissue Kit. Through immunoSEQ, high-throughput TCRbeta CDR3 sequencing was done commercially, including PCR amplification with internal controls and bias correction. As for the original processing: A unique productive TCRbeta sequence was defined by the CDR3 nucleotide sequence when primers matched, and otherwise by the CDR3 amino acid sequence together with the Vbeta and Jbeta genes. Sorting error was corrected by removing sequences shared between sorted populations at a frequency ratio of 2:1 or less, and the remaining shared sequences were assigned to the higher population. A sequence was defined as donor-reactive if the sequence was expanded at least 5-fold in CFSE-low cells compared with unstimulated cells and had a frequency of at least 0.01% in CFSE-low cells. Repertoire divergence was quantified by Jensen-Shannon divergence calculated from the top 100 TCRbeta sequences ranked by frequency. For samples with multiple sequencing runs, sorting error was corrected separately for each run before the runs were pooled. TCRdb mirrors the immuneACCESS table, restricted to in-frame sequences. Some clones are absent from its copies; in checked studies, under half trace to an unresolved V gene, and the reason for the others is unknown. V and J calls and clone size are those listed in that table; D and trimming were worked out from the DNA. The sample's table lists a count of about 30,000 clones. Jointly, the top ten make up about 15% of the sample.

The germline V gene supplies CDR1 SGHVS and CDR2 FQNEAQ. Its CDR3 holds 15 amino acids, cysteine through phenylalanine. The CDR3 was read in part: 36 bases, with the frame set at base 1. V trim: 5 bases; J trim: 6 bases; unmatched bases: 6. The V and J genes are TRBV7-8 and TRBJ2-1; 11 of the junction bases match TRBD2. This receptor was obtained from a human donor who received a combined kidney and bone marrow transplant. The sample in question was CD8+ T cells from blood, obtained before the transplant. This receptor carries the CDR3 CASSLLAGVGNEQFF. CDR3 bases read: TGTGCCAGCAGCCTACTAGCGGGAGTTGGCAATGAG.